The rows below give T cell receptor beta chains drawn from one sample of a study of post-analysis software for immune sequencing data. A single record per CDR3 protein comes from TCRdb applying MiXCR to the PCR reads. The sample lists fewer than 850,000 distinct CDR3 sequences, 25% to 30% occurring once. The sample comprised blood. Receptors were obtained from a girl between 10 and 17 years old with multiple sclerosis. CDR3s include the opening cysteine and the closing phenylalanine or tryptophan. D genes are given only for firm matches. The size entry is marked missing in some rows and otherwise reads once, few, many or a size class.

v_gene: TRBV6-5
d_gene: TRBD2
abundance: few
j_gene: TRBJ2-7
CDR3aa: CASRRGLDYEQYF
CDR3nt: TGTGCCAGCAGAAGAGGACTAGACTACGAGCAGTACTTC

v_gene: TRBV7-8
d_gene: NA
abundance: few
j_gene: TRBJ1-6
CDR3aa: CASSLGVAYNSPLHF
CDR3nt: TGTGCCAGCAGCTTAGGCGTAGCCTATAATTCACCCCTCCACTTT

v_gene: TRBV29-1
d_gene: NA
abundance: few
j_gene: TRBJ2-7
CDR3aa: CSVEAGQTYEQYF
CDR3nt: TGCAGCGTTGAGGCAGGCCAAACCTACGAGCAGTACTTC

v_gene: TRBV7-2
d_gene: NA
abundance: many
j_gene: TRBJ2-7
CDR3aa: CASSLPTVPSSYEQYF
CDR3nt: TGTGCCAGCAGCTTACCGACCGTACCGAGCTCCTACGAGCAGTACTTC

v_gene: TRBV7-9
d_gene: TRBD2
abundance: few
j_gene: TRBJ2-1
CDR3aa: CASSSLAVWDNEQFF
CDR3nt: TGTGCCAGCAGCTCACTAGCGGTCTGGGACAATGAGCAGTTCTTC

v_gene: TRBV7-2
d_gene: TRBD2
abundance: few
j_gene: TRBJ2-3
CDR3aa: CASSLLSGRVADTQYF
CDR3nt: TGTGCCAGCAGCTTACTCAGCGGGAGGGTGGCAGATACGCAGTATTTT

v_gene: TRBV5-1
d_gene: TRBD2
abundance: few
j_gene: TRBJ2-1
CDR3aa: CASSSGLAGGLSYNEQFF
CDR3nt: TGCGCCAGCAGCTCGGGACTAGCGGGGGGTCTCTCCTACAATGAGCAGTTCTTC

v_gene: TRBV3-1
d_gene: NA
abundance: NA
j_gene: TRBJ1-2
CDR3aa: CASSQDEARRGYGYTF
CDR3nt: TGTGCCAGCAGCCAAGATGAGGCCCGTAGAGGCTATGGCTACACCTTC

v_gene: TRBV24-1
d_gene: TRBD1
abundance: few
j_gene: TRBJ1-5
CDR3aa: CATSDPGTGDDQPQHF
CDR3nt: TGTGCCACCAGTGATCCCGGGACAGGGGATGATCAGCCCCAGCATTTT

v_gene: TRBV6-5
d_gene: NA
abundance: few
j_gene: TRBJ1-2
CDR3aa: CASNPLGGGEGGYTF
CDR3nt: TGTGCCAGCAACCCCCTCGGTGGGGGTGAGGGTGGCTACACCTTC

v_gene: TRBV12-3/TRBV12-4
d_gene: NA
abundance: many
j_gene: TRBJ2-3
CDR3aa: CASSPRPTDTQYF
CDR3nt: TGTGCCAGCAGTCCCAGACCCACAGATACGCAGTATTTT

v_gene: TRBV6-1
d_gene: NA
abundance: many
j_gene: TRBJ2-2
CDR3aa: CASSRTGELFF
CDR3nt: TGTGCCAGCAGTCGCACCGGGGAGCTGTTTTTT

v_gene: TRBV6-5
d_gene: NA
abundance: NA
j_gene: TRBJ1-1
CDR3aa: CASSYWEGAEAFF
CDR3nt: TGTGCCAGCAGTTACTGGGAGGGCGCTGAAGCTTTCTTT

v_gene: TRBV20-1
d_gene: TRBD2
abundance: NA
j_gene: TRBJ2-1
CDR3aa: CSGGMTSFIEQFF
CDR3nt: TGCAGTGGGGGCATGACTAGCTTCATTGAGCAGTTCTTC

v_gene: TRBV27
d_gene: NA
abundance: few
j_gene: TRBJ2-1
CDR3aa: CASSLSPKTAEQFF
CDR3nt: TGTGCCAGCAGTTTATCCCCAAAAACGGCAGAGCAGTTCTTC

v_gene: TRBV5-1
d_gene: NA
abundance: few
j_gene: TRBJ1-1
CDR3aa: CASSPGGQMNTEAFF
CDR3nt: TGCGCCAGCAGCCCCGGAGGACAGATGAACACTGAAGCTTTCTTT

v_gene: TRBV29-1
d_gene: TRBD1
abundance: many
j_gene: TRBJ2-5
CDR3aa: CSVGRGTGGMTQYF
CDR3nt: TGCAGCGTTGGTCGAGGGACAGGGGGGATGACCCAGTACTTC

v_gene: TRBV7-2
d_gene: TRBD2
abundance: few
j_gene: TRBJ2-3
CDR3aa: CASSSSGGAPYF
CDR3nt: TGTGCCAGCAGTTCTAGCGGGGGGGCCCCGTATTTT

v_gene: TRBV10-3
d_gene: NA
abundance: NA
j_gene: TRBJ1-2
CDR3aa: CAISESPGRRYGYTF
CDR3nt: TGTGCCATCAGTGAGTCGCCAGGGAGGCGGTATGGCTACACCTTC

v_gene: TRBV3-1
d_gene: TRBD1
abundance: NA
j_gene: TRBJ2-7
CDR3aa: CASSPTGQFSYEQYF
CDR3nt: TGTGCCAGCAGCCCGACGGGACAGTTCTCCTACGAGCAGTACTTC

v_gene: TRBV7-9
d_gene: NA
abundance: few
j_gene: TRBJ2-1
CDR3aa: CASSAEGHRRGEQFF
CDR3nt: TGTGCCAGCAGCGCAGAGGGACATCGGAGGGGTGAGCAGTTCTTC

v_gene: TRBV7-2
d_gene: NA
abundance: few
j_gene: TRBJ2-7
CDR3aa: CASSHSQSYEQYF
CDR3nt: TGTGCCAGCAGCCACTCACAGAGCTACGAGCAGTACTTC

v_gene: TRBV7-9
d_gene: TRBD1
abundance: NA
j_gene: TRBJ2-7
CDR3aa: CASSLVGQGNHEQYF
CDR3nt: TGTGCCAGCAGCTTAGTGGGACAGGGGAACCACGAGCAGTACTTC

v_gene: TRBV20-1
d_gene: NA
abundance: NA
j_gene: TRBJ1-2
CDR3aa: CSGSREYGYTF
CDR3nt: TGCAGTGGCAGTAGGGAATATGGCTACACCTTC

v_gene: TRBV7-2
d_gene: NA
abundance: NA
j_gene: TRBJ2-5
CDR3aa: CASSGQGSTAETQYF
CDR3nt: TGTGCCAGCTCGGGTCAGGGGAGCACGGCAGAGACCCAGTACTTC

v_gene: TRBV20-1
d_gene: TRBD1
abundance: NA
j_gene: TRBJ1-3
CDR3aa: CSASGDRATIYF
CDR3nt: TGCAGTGCTAGCGGGGACAGGGCCACCATATATTTT

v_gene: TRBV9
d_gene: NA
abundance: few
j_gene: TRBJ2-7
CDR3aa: CASSVGRVPPYEQYF
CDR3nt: TGTGCCAGCAGCGTAGGCCGGGTCCCTCCCTACGAGCAGTACTTC

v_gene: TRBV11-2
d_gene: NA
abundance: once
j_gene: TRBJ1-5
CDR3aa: CASSLDLLGPQHF
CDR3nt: TGTGCCAGCAGCTTAGATTTACTTGGCCCCCAGCATTTT

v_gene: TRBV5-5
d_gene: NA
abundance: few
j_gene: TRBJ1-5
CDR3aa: CASSRGGAPNQPQHF
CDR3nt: TGTGCCAGCAGCCGGGGGGGGGCACCCAATCAGCCCCAGCATTTT

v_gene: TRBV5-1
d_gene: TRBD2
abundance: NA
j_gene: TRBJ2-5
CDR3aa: CASSSGLAGGLGETQYF
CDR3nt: TGCGCCAGCAGCTCCGGACTAGCGGGTGGACTAGGGGAGACCCAGTACTTC

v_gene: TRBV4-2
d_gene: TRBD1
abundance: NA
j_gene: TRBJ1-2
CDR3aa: CASSQRQGSWDGYTF
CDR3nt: TGTGCCAGCAGCCAAAGACAGGGGAGTTGGGATGGCTACACCTTC

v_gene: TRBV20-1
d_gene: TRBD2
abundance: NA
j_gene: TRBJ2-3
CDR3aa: CSANTGTSGEDTQYF
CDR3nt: TGCAGTGCCAATACCGGGACTAGCGGAGAAGATACGCAGTATTTT

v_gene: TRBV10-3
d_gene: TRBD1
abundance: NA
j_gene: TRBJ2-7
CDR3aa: CAISVSDRDSNEQYF
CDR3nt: TGTGCCATCAGTGTGTCGGACAGGGATTCAAACGAGCAGTACTTC

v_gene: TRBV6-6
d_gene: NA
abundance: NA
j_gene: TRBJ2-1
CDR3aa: CASESYNEQFF
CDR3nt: TGTGCCAGTGAATCCTACAATGAGCAGTTCTTC

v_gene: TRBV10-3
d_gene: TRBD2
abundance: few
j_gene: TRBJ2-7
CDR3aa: CAISESITSGTYEQYF
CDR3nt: TGTGCCATCAGTGAGTCGATTACTAGCGGGACCTACGAGCAGTACTTC

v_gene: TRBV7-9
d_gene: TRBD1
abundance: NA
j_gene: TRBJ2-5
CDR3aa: CASSFFLQGKRRETQYF
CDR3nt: TGTGCCAGCAGCTTTTTCCTACAGGGGAAAAGGAGAGAGACCCAGTACTTC

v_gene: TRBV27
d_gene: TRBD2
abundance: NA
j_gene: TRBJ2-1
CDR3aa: CASRGSGRAGNEQFF
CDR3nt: TGTGCCAGCAGGGGTAGCGGGAGGGCCGGCAATGAGCAGTTCTTC

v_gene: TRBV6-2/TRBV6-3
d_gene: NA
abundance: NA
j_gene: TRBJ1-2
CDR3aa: CASRSAGGYTF
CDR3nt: TGTGCCAGCAGAAGTGCCGGTGGCTACACCTTC

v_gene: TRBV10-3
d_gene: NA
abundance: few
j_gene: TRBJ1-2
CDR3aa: CAIREPRQWDGYTF
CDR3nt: TGTGCCATCAGGGAGCCGAGACAGTGGGATGGCTACACCTTC

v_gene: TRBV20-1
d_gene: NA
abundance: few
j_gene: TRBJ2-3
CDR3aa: CSAIGGGTDTQYF
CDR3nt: TGCAGTGCCATCGGCGGGGGCACAGATACGCAGTATTTT

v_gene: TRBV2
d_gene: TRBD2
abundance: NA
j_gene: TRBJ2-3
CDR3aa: CASSVAGAKDTQYF
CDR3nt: TGTGCCAGCAGTGTGGCGGGAGCGAAAGATACGCAGTATTTT

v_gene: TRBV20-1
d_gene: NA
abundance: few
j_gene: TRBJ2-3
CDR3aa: CSARTGDAQYF
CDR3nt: TGCAGTGCTAGGACGGGGGATGCGCAGTATTTT

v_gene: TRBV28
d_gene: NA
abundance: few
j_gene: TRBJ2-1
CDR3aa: CASGVSYNEQFF
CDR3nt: TGTGCCAGCGGGGTCTCCTACAATGAGCAGTTCTTC

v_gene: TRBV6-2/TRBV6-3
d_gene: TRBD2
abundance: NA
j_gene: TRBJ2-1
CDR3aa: CASRTLAGVGEQFF
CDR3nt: TGTGCCAGCAGAACCCTAGCGGGAGTCGGTGAGCAGTTCTTC

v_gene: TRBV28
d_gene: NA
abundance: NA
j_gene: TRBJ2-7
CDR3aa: CASSLPGREQYF
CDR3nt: TGTGCCAGCAGTTTACCGGGGCGCGAGCAGTACTTC

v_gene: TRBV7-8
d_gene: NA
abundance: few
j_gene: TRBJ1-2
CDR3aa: CASSLELGHGYTF
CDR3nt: TGTGCCAGCAGCTTGGAACTGGGTCATGGCTACACCTTC

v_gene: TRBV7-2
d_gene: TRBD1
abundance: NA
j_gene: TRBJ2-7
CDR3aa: CASSLALRQGGYEQYF
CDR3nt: TGTGCCAGCAGCTTAGCGCTTCGACAGGGGGGCTACGAGCAGTACTTC

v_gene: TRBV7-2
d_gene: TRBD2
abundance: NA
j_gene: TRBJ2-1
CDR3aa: CASSRRSGMGGNEQFF
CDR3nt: TGTGCCAGCAGCCGAAGGAGCGGGATGGGCGGCAATGAGCAGTTCTTC

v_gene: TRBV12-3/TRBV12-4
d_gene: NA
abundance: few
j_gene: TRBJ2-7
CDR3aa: CASSLSTKQYF
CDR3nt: TGTGCCAGCAGTTTATCCACAAAGCAGTACTTC

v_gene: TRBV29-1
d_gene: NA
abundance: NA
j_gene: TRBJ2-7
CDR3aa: CSVASRGGYEQYF
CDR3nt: TGCAGCGTCGCCTCCCGTGGGGGCTACGAGCAGTACTTC